One and the same sample provided the 14 T cell receptor beta chains below, sequenced in a study of prognosis after radiotherapy for stage I lung cancer. Starting from genomic DNA, TCR beta CDR3 was amplified through two-round multiplex PCR. During first-round PCR, primers specific to each TRBV and TRBJ gene were used. TCRdb passed the multiplex PCR reads through MiXCR, listing each CDR3 protein once. The repertoire holds about 35,000 distinct CDR3 sequences, with approximately 29% as singletons. The sample in question was PBMCs, obtained before or after stereotactic body radiation therapy (not recorded which). These receptors were obtained from a donor over 45 with non-small cell lung cancer.

This clonotype was detected many times. The V and J genes are TRBV12-3 or TRBV12-4 and TRBJ2-5; D unclear. CDR3 length equals 13 residues. The ends were cut back, 3 bases at V and 3 bases at J, with 8 bases in the middle. The CDR3 nucleotides read TGTGCCAGCAGTTTCAGAGAGGAAGAGACCCAGTACTTC. Its protein product is CASSFREEETQYF.

This clonotype came up many times. The chain has TRBV7-2 and TRBJ2-2; D not resolved. V dropped 5 bases and J dropped 4 bases, with 8 bases sitting between them. The CDR3 spans 13 residues. Germline V lookup: CDR1 SGHTA, CDR2 FQGNSA. The chain's CDR3 is CASSPTVTGELFF. The DNA of the CDR3 is TGTGCCAGCAGCCCAACAGTCACCGGGGAGCTGTTTTTT.

As for this clonotype: A clone one base away is much larger, so this may be a read error. The J gene is TRBJ2-1, the V gene TRBV19, with 11 bases aligning to TRBD2. This CDR3 has 14 residues. V gave up 3 bases and J gave up 9 bases; unmatched junction bases: 4. Germline CDR1 and CDR2: LNHDA and SQIVND (reference sequence). CDR3 sequence (DNA): TGTGCCAGTAGTATTACTAGCGGGGGCAGTGAGCAGTTCTTC. Protein product: CASSITSGGSEQFF.

Points on this clonotype: This may stem from a read error, because a much larger clone lies one nucleotide away. This sequence joins TRBV5-5 and TRBJ1-1; D unclear. The CDR3 totals 16 residues. V was trimmed by 1 base and J by 1 base, leaving 14 bases between them. From germline, CDR1 is SGHKS and CDR2 YYEKEE (reference sequence). CDR3: CASSLCGRNPNTEAFF. CDR3 sequence (DNA): TGTGCCAGCAGCTTGTGTGGCAGAAACCCGAACACTGAAGCTTTCTTT. Full variable domain (missing parts from reference TRBV5-5 and TRBJ1-1): DAGVTQSPTHLIKTRGQQVTLRCSPISGHKSVSWYQQVLGQGPQFIFQYYEKEERGRGNFPDRFSARQFPNYSSELNVNALLLGDSALYLCASSLCGRNPNTEAFFGQGTRLTVV.

This clonotype occurred many times. V usage is TRBV2 and J usage is TRBJ1-2, with D unclear. V lost 7 bases to trimming and J lost 1 base, with 16 bases between them. CDR1 is SNHLY and CDR2 is FYNNEI in the germline V gene. The CDR3 is made up of 15 amino acids. CDR3 DNA sequence: TGTGCCAGCACCGCTAGCCCGGTTCTTAACTATGGCTACACCTTC. It encodes CASTASPVLNYGYTF.

This clonotype has a count of ten or more. This rearrangement joins TRBV20-1 to TRBJ2-2; D possibly corresponds to TRBD2 (6 bases). This CDR3 contains 14 residues. Between the trimmed V and J ends, which lost 1 base and 5 bases, there was a span of 11 bases. Looked up from germline, CDR1 is DFQATT and CDR2 is SNEGSKA (reference sequence). The CDR3, as DNA: TGCAGTGCTAGAGTGGGGGGTAGGACCGGGGAGCTGTTTTTT. Residues: CSARVGGRTGELFF.

The chain links TRBV6-1 to TRBJ2-1; D not resolved. This CDR3 region has 15 residues. Germline lookup yields CDR1 MNHNS and CDR2 SASEGT. V was clipped by 1 base and J by 2 bases, with 9 bases between them. The DNA for the CDR3 is TGTGCCAGCAGTGAAGTCGCTCAGACCTACAATGAGCAGTTCTTC. Translation: CASSEVAQTYNEQFF.

A note on this clonotype: One end of the junction is discordant with germline, which a read error may explain. The J gene is TRBJ1-1, the V gene TRBV6-1, with TRBD1 identical over 7 bases. This CDR3 is built from 14 residues. In germline, CDR1 is MNHNS, CDR2 SASEGT. The CDR3 region has the DNA TGTGCCAGCAGTACCGACAGGGAGAACACTGAAGCTTTATTC. This encodes CASSTDRENTEALF.

Only a few counts were recorded for this clonotype. The chain employs TRBV20-1 and TRBJ2-3; D remains ambiguous. With 5 bases removed from V and 0 bases from J, the gap between germline ends came to 6 bases. The CDR3 has 12 residues. The germline V gene has CDR1 DFQATT and CDR2 SNEGSKA (reference sequence). The chain's CDR3 is CSASASTDTQYF. Here the CDR3 DNA reads TGCAGTGCTTCAGCCAGCACAGATACGCAGTATTTT.

Note on this clonotype: The conserved phenylalanine or tryptophan normally closing the CDR3 is absent here, so this likely arose from a read error. CDR3 nucleotide sequence: TGTGCCAGTAGTCGGCGGGCTAACTATGGCTACACCCTC. Translated: CASSRRANYGYTL. This chain connects TRBV19 to TRBJ1-2; no reliable D call. This CDR3 is 13 amino acids long. The ends were cut back, 5 bases at V and 0 bases at J, with 7 bases in the middle. The V gene's germline CDR1 is LNHDA and CDR2 SQIVND (reference sequence).

This clonotype was counted at least ten times. V usage is TRBV3-1 and J usage is TRBJ1-2; D ambiguous. The CDR3 extends over 14 amino acids. Germline CDR1 reads LGHDT; CDR2 reads YNNKEL (reference sequence). V was shortened by 0 bases and J by 3 bases, with 8 bases between the two germline ends. CDR3 sequence: CASSQEGMDYGYTF. Written as DNA, the CDR3 is TGTGCCAGCAGCCAAGAAGGTATGGACTATGGCTACACCTTC. The full variable domain, its missing parts supplied by reference TRBV3-1 and TRBJ1-2, is DTAVSQTPKYLVTQMGNDKSIKCEQNLGHDTMYWYKQDSKKFLKIMFSYNNKELIINETVPNRFSPKSPDKAHLNLHINSLELGDSAVYFCASSQEGMDYGYTFGSGTRLTVV.

Regarding this clonotype: With only one base between it and a far larger clone, this is likely a read error. This chain links TRBV6-5 with TRBJ2-7; 10 nucleotides align to TRBD2. Germline-derived CDR1 and CDR2 are MNHEY and SVGAGI. The CDR3 runs to 16 residues. The CDR3 loop reads CASSKTSGDASYDQYF. CDR3 coding DNA: TGTGCCAGCAGTAAAACTAGCGGGGATGCCTCCTACGATCAGTACTTC.

Many counts were recorded for this clonotype. CDR3 residues: CAWSTGTSGQPQHF. The CDR3 DNA reads as TGTGCCTGGTCCACCGGGACTTCAGGCCAGCCCCAGCATTTT. J is TRBJ1-5 and V is TRBV30, with a tentative D call TRBD1 (5 bases). Trimming stripped 5 bases from V and 7 bases from J, with 18 bases between. The CDR3 loop spans 14 amino acids. Germline-derived CDR1 and CDR2 are GTSNPN and SVGIG (reference sequence).

This clonotype was detected ten times or more. The chain combines TRBV7-2 with TRBJ2-5; D assignment may be TRBD1 or TRBD2 (5 bases each). The CDR3 covers 16 residues. The V end lost 6 bases, the J end lost 0 bases, and 17 bases lay between the germline ends. Germline assignment: CDR1 SGHTA and CDR2 FQGNSA. This CDR3 is CASSSIGTNYQETQYF. In nucleotides, the CDR3 is TGTGCCAGCAGTTCGATTGGGACCAACTACCAAGAGACCCAGTACTTC. Based on the CDR3 plus reference TRBV7-2 and TRBJ2-5, the full variable domain is GAGVSQSPSNKVTEKGKDVELRCDPISGHTALYWYRQSLGQGLEFLIYFQGNSAPDKSGLPSDRFSAERTGGSVSTLTIQRTQQEDSAVYLCASSSIGTNYQETQYFGPGTRLLVL.